This T cell receptor beta chain was retrieved from a study of CD8 T cells in ankylosing spondylitis. Study findings and constraints: Ankylosing spondylitis blood appeared to be characterized by a TCR beta motif of fewer than ten highly homologous variants. Clones linked to the disease showed a CD8+ phenotype. They occurred at relatively low frequencies in peripheral blood. There were earlier reports of some motif variants in reactive arthritis synovial fluid and blood.

Libraries for TCR beta were made by quantitative 5'-RACE with molecular barcodes. MiXCR was run by TCRdb on the 5' RACE reads, yielding one entry per CDR3 protein. The sample has 250,000 to 300,000 distinct CDR3 sequences, around 20% seen once. Trimming took 8 bases from V and 0 from J; bases not matched to a gene: 9. Germline-derived CDR1 and CDR2 are DFQATT and SNEGSKA (reference sequence). The CDR3 sequence is 15 residues long. On this clonotype: Its cognate antigen is unknown.

The TCR comes from a male donor with ankylosing spondylitis or in good health (not recorded which). The specimen was blood, either unsorted or a sorted T cell fraction (not recorded which). The rearrangement joins TRBV20-1 to TRBJ1-4, with 7 positions matching TRBD1. CDR3 loop: CSTTGRGPTNEKLFF. CDR3 bases: TGCAGTACGACAGGAAGGGGGCCAACTAATGAAAAACTGTTTTTT.